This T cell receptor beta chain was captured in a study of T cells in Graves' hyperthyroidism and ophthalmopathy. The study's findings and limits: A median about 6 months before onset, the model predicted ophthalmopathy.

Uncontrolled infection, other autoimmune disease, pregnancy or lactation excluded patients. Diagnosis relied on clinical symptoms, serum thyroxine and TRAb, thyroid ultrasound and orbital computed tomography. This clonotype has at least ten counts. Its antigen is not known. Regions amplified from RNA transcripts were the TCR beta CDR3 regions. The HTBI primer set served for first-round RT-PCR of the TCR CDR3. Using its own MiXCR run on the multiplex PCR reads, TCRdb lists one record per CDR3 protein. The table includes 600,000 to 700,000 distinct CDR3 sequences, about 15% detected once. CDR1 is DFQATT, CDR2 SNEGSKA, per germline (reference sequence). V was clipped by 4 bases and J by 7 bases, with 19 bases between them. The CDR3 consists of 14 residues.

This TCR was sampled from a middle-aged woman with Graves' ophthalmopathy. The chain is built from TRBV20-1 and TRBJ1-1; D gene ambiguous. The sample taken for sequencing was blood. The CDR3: CSANPLGGIGEAFF. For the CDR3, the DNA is TGCAGTGCTAACCCGCTGGGAGGGATTGGTGAAGCTTTCTTT.